What follows describes a single T cell receptor (beta chain). These data are taken from a study of spatial heterogeneity in lung cancer. In TCRdb, the 5' RACE reads were re-called with MiXCR into one record per CDR3 protein. The table has under 20,000 distinct CDR3 sequences, roughly a fifth seen once; the top ten hold more than 12%. The time point was: sample taken at primary tumor resection. No cells were sorted before sequencing. The whole RNA sequenced was extracted from tumor, nontumor lung or frozen PBMC. The germline V gene has CDR1 SGHNT and CDR2 YENEEA. CDR3 length: 13 amino acids. With V trimmed by 2 bases and J by 9 bases, 2 bases remained unmatched.

The receptor comes from a male donor with early-stage non-small cell lung cancer. J is TRBJ2-1 and V is TRBV11-3; 9 bases are shared with TRBD1. This material consisted of PBMCs, taken at surgery. The CDR3 loop reads CASSLRTGVEQFF. CDR3 DNA: TGTGCCAGCAGCTTACGGACAGGGGTTGAGCAGTTCTTC. Using reference TRBV11-3 and TRBJ2-1 for the parts outside the CDR3, the full variable domain is EAGVVQSPRYKIIEKKQPVAFWCNPISGHNTLYWYLQNLGQGPELLIRYENEEAVDDSQLPKDRFSAERLKGVDSTLKIQPAELGDSAVYLCASSLRTGVEQFFGPGTRLTVL.